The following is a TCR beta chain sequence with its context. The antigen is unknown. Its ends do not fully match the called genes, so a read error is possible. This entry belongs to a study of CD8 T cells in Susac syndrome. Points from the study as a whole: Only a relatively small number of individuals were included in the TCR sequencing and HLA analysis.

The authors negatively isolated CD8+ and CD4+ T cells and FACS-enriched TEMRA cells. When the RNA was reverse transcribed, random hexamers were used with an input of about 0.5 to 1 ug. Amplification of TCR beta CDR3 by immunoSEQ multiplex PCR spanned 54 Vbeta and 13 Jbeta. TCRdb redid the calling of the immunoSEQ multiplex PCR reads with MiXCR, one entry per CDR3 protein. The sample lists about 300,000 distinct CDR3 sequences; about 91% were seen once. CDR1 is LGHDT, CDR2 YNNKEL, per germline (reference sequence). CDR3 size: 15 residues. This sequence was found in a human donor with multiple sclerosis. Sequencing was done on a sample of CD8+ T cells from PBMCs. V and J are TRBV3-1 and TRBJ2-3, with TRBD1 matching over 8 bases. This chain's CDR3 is CASTQGGQVTDTQYF. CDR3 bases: TGTGCCAGCACCCAAGGGGGACAGGTCACAGATACGCAGTATTTT.